This T cell receptor beta chain was recorded in a study of blood T cell repertoires in COVID-19. Turning to the study itself: COVID-19 samples collected from the United States, Italy and Spain covered acute and convalescent phases.

CDR3 length equals 13 residues. Germline V CDR1 and CDR2: SQVTM, ANQGSEA. The V end was cut by 6 bases, the J end by 0 bases, with 9 bases between. Donors were grouped by their self-reported clinical history. Donors in Cohort 3 counted as recovered after two negative PCRs, clearance, or symptom resolution. As processed by the authors: Amplified reference gene primers provided the basis for estimating nucleated cell counts. TCRdb's table, derived via immunoSEQ multiplex PCR, lists solely in-frame clones and lacks some. V and J calls and clone size follow that table, whereas D and trimming were derived from the DNA. Of some 340,000 clones listed, around four fifths are singletons.

The specimen was PBMCs or T cells enriched from blood (not recorded which). The V call is TRBV29-1, the J call TRBJ1-3; D is perhaps TRBD1 (5 bases). The sequence was collected from a woman aged 45-59 years who had recovered from COVID-19. The CDR3 DNA reads TGCAGCGTCCATAGGGGCTCTGGAAACACCATATATTTT. As protein: CSVHRGSGNTIYF.